This T cell receptor beta chain emerged from a study of PD-1 blockade in classical Hodgkin lymphoma. About the study: Nivolumab dosed at 3 mg/kg went to patients intravenously every 2 weeks.

Method: immunoSEQ multiplex PCR; TCRdb's copy keeps in-frame clones and lacks some. Altogether approximately 61,000 clones are present, 87% being singletons, with the ten largest covering about 8.1%. The CDR3 spans 14 residues. V was trimmed by 1 base and J by 6 bases, leaving 14 bases between them. The germline V gene encodes CDR1 SGHRS and CDR2 YFSETQ. Time point denoted: cycle 4 day 1 (C4D1), after six to seven weeks of nivolumab. Every patient had relapsed following autologous stem cell transplantation, and cohorts differed in brentuximab vedotin exposure. This chain connects TRBV5-1 to TRBJ2-7; D may be TRBD2 (6 bases). This TCR derives from a human donor with classical Hodgkin lymphoma. Sequencing used peripheral blood mononuclear cells (PBMCs), obtained before the fourth cycle of nivolumab. Here the CDR3 reads CASSLQAGRIEQYF. CDR3 DNA sequence: TGCGCCAGCAGCTTGCAGGCAGGGAGGATCGAGCAGTACTTC.